The 22 T cell receptor beta chains presented below share a single source sample, sequenced in a study of blood T cells in healthy people across ages. A sample-barcoded 5' primer and a J-beta primer mix were used in a second PCR of roughly 7 to 11 cycles. MiXCR, run by TCRdb on the 5' RACE reads, gives a single entry per CDR3 protein. Of 600,000 to 1,000,000 distinct CDR3 sequences listed, roughly 60% are singletons. The sequencing input was blood. The source is a man aged 30 to 45 in good health.

V and J are TRBV20-1 and TRBJ1-2; D call uncertain. Germline-derived CDR1 and CDR2 are DFQATT and SNEGSKA (reference sequence). The CDR3 has 12 amino acids. V was clipped by 5 bases and J by 9 bases, with 16 bases between them. CDR3 in DNA: TGCAGTGCTGAAACAAATTCGGTGCGCTACACCTTC. It codes for CSAETNSVRYTF.

V and J are TRBV20-1 and TRBJ2-7; 14 bases align to TRBD2. Germline loops: CDR1 DFQATT, CDR2 SNEGSKA (reference sequence). The CDR3 covers 16 residues. J was trimmed by 4 bases and V by 5 bases; bases with no gene match: 10. Here the CDR3 reads CSAHPGTSGSLYEQYF. The CDR3 nucleotides read TGCAGTGCTCATCCCGGGACTAGCGGGAGCTTGTACGAGCAGTACTTC.

This sequence joins TRBV2 and TRBJ1-5; D is unclear. V was shortened by 3 bases and J by 5 bases, with 8 bases between the two germline ends. Germline-derived CDR1 and CDR2 are SNHLY and FYNNEI. CDR3 length equals 13 residues. In DNA form, the CDR3 reads TGTGCCAGCAGTGAGGAAGGGTATCAGCCCCAGCATTTT. As protein: CASSEEGYQPQHF.

V is TRBV3-1 and J is TRBJ2-1; D not resolved. With the DNA end fitting TRBJ2-7 better, the J assignment may be wrong. Germline V CDR1 and CDR2: LGHDT, YNNKEL (reference sequence). The CDR3 is 17 amino acids. For the CDR3, the DNA is TGTGCCAGCAGCCAAGAGAGGCTCGGGTTTCCCTACAATGAGCAGTACTTC. It yields the protein CASSQERLGFPYNEQYF.

The chain joins TRBV30 to TRBJ2-1; perhaps TRBD2 as D (7 bases). CDR1 is GTSNPN, CDR2 SVGIG, per germline (reference sequence). V was pared by 0 bases and J by 2 bases, with 11 bases between. The CDR3 totals 15 residues. As DNA, the CDR3 is TGTGCCTGGAGTGTACAGGGACTAACCTACAATGAGCAGTTCTTC. Protein: CAWSVQGLTYNEQFF.

The rearrangement uses TRBV6-2 or TRBV6-3 and TRBJ2-7; D remains ambiguous. Germline V lookup: CDR1 MNHEY, CDR2 SVGEGT. The CDR3 is 13 amino acids. Trimming shortened V by 8 bases and J by 6 bases, and 17 bases separated the two germline ends. CDR3 bases: TGTGCCAGCCAGCATAACAGTATCGGCGAGCAGTACTTC. Residues: CASQHNSIGEQYF.

The rearrangement uses TRBV4-3 and TRBJ2-1; D tentatively fits TRBD1 or TRBD2 (5 bases each). This CDR3 is built from 16 residues. V was shortened by 3 bases and J by 8 bases, with 20 bases between the two germline ends. Germline V CDR1 and CDR2: LGHNA, YSLEER. The CDR3 here is CASSQVPFRDGDEQFF. CDR3 DNA sequence: TGCGCCAGCAGCCAGGTACCATTCCGGGACGGCGATGAGCAGTTCTTC.

This clonotype has just a few counts. The V call is TRBV9, the J call TRBJ2-7, with TRBD1 matching over 9 bases. This CDR3 contains 15 residues. Germline V gene sequence: CDR1 SGDLS, CDR2 YYNGEE. The V and J ends lost 1 base and 6 bases, in that order; junction bases with no gene match: 8. CDR3 in DNA: TGTGCCAGCAGCGTATCGACAGGGGGTTTCGGCGAGCAGTACTTC. As protein: CASSVSTGGFGEQYF. The complete variable domain, with remaining parts taken from reference TRBV9 and TRBJ2-7, reads DSGVTQTPKHLITATGQRVTLRCSPRSGDLSVYWYQQSLDQGLQFLIQYYNGEERAKGNILERFSAQQFPDLHSELNLSSLELGDSALYFCASSVSTGGFGEQYFGPGTRLTVT.

There are a few counts of this clonotype. The chain recombines TRBV6-6 with TRBJ2-5; 7 nucleotides agree with TRBD2. After removal of 9 bases from V and 3 bases from J, the junction contained 10 bases not matched to a gene. The CDR3 totals 14 residues. Per germline, CDR1 MNHNY and CDR2 SVGAGI (reference sequence). The CDR3 region has the DNA TGTGCCAGTCTTCCCGGGACTAACAAAGAGACCCAGTACTTC. It yields the protein CASLPGTNKETQYF.

The chain employs TRBV20-1 and TRBJ1-2; D might be TRBD1 (6 bases). From germline, CDR1 is DFQATT and CDR2 SNEGSKA (reference sequence). Trimming left V 0 bases short and J 8 bases short, with 16 bases between. This CDR3 contains 14 residues. The CDR3 DNA is TGCAGTGCTAGAGAGGGGGGGCATGTAGGGGGCTACACCTTC. Protein product: CSAREGGHVGGYTF.

The chain combines TRBV11-1 with TRBJ2-1, with a possible D match to TRBD1 (5 bases). Matching the DNA end better, TRBJ2-7 makes the J call doubtful. The CDR3 is 15 residues long. Germline-derived CDR1 and CDR2 are SGHAT and FQDESV (reference sequence). CDR3 bases: TGTGCCAGCAGCTTAGGTGCAGGGATGGTCAATGAGCAGTACTTC. Protein sequence: CASSLGAGMVNEQYF.

The chain recombines TRBV30 with TRBJ1-4; D is uncertain. Germline values: CDR1 GTSNPN, CDR2 SVGIG (reference sequence). The CDR3 has 13 amino acids. Trimming pared 3 bases from V and 5 bases from J, leaving 10 bases between. In nucleotides, the CDR3 is TGTGCCTGGAGGACGGAAAGAAATGAAAAACTGTTTTTT. Amino acids: CAWRTERNEKLFF.

The chain joins TRBV20-1 to TRBJ2-1; 7 bases are a match to TRBD2. V lost 6 bases to trimming and J lost 4 bases; unmatched junction nucleotides: 6. Germline-derived CDR1 and CDR2 are DFQATT and SNEGSKA (reference sequence). The CDR3 spans 13 residues. In DNA form, the CDR3 reads TGCAGTGCGGGGCTAGCGGATTACAATGAGCAGTTCTTC. It translates to CSAGLADYNEQFF.

The rearrangement joins TRBV4-3 to TRBJ1-2; possibly TRBD1 for D (5 bases). Trimming shortened V by 0 bases and J by 5 bases, and 16 bases separated the two germline ends. The CDR3 runs 16 residues. Germline lookup yields CDR1 LGHNA and CDR2 YSLEER. The CDR3 sequence: CASSQDGEGTGYGYTF. The CDR3 region has the DNA TGCGCCAGCAGCCAAGATGGCGAGGGGACGGGATATGGCTACACCTTC.

The J gene is TRBJ1-1, the V gene TRBV6-5; D remains ambiguous. CDR3 length equals 12 residues. Germline-derived CDR1 and CDR2 are MNHEY and SVGAGI. V lost 6 bases and J lost 6, with 11 bases in between. The CDR3 region is CASSSLLAEAFF. CDR3 DNA sequence: TGTGCCAGCAGCTCCCTTTTGGCTGAAGCTTTCTTT.

The chain is built from TRBV20-1 and TRBJ2-1; 11 bases fit TRBD2. CDR1 is DFQATT, CDR2 SNEGSKA, per germline (reference sequence). This CDR3 contains 16 residues. Trimming at V came to 6 bases and at J to 8 bases, leaving 15 bases not matched to a gene. The CDR3 DNA is TGCAGTGCCGGCGATAGCGGGAGGGCCTCGGGCTATGAGCAGTTCTTC. Amino acids: CSAGDSGRASGYEQFF.

As for this clonotype: At one boundary the junction diverges from the germline segment, which might be a read error. This chain connects TRBV10-3 to TRBJ2-3; D gene ambiguous. The CDR3 is 13 residues long. Germline V gene sequence: CDR1 ENHRY, CDR2 SYGVKD. The CDR3 reads CAISDHITDMQYF. Written as DNA, the CDR3 is TGTGCCATCAGTGACCACATCACAGATATGCAGTATTTT.

This chain joins TRBV11-1 and TRBJ1-1; D remains ambiguous. The V gene's germline CDR1 is SGHAT and CDR2 FQDESV (reference sequence). The V end lost 1 base, the J end lost 7 bases, and 13 bases lay between the germline ends. The CDR3 runs to 14 residues. In DNA form, the CDR3 reads TGTGCCAGCAGCTTAGGATGGGAGACGCGTGAAGCTTTCTTT. It specifies CASSLGWETREAFF.

The table lists this clonotype with many counts. The V gene is TRBV2, the J gene TRBJ2-7, with no clear D. V was cut by 6 bases and J by 1 base, with 4 bases left in between. The CDR3 has 11 residues. Germline V lookup: CDR1 SNHLY, CDR2 FYNNEI. CDR3 loop: CASSVSYEQYF. DNA for the CDR3: TGTGCCAGCAGCGTTTCCTACGAGCAGTACTTC.

V is TRBV20-1 and J is TRBJ2-7, with a possible D match to TRBD2 (5 bases). The CDR3 covers 12 residues. From germline, CDR1 is DFQATT and CDR2 SNEGSKA (reference sequence). Between the trimmed V and J ends, which lost 5 bases and 4 bases, there was a span of 12 bases. CDR3 sequence reads: CSAADGNYEQYF. CDR3 bases: TGCAGTGCTGCGGACGGGAATTACGAGCAGTACTTC.

The chain carries TRBV20-1 and TRBJ2-3; tentatively, D is TRBD2 (6 bases). With 4 bases removed from V and 0 bases from J, the gap between germline ends came to 11 bases. This CDR3 region has 14 residues. CDR1 is DFQATT, CDR2 SNEGSKA, per germline (reference sequence). CDR3 loop: CSAKSGTSTDTQYF. For the CDR3, the DNA is TGCAGTGCTAAATCCGGGACTAGCACAGATACGCAGTATTTT.

The V and J genes are TRBV12-3 or TRBV12-4 and TRBJ2-3; 9 bases are shared with TRBD1. J was trimmed by 7 bases and V by 5 bases; bases with no gene match: 13. This CDR3 has 16 residues. The CDR3 sequence is CASSVPGTGPSNTQYF. The CDR3 nucleotides read TGTGCCAGCAGTGTCCCCGGGACAGGGCCCTCGAATACGCAGTATTTT.